The 10 T cell receptor beta chains below all came from one sample that was sequenced in a study of blood T cell repertoires in COVID-19. Generated by immunoSEQ multiplex PCR, the TCRdb table keeps only in-frame clones and is missing some. Altogether tens of thousands of clones are present, less than 90% being singletons, with the ten largest covering roughly 13%. Sequencing used peripheral blood. The receptors were sampled from a man between 65 and 80 years old with active COVID-19.

This clone has a single count. The chain has TRBV10-1 and TRBJ1-1, with D tentatively TRBD1 (6 bases). This CDR3 has 14 residues. The germline V gene encodes CDR1 WNHNN and CDR2 SYGVQD (reference sequence). Trimming stripped 5 bases from V and 3 bases from J, with 13 bases between. Here the CDR3 reads CASSNSEGDTEAFF. The DNA of the CDR3 is TGCGCCAGCAGTAACTCAGAGGGGGACACTGAAGCTTTCTTT.

The J gene is TRBJ1-5, the V gene TRBV7-2, with 10 bases aligning to TRBD1. V lost 2 bases and J lost 6; bases outside the gene matches: 1. Germline CDR1 is SGHTA and CDR2 is FQGNSA. CDR3 length: 14 residues. CDR3 in DNA: TGTGCCAGCAGCTTACGGACAGGGGGTCAGCCCCAGCATTTT. This translates into CASSLRTGGQPQHF.

This chain links TRBV7-9 with TRBJ2-7; D unresolved. Germline assignment: CDR1 SEHNR and CDR2 FQNEAQ (reference sequence). The germline V and J ends were trimmed by 10 bases and 2 bases, with 12 bases remaining between them. The CDR3 has 12 amino acids. CDR3 in DNA: TGTGCCACCACGGGCGCGGCCTACGAGCAGTACTTC. It is translated as CATTGAAYEQYF. Complete variable domain (other parts from reference TRBV7-9 and TRBJ2-7): DTGVSQNPRHKITKRGQNVTFRCDPISEHNRLYWYRQTLGQGPEFLTYFQNEAQLEKSRLLSDRFSAERPKGSFSTLEIQRTEQGDSAMYLCATTGAAYEQYFGPGTRLTVT.

The chain carries TRBV14 and TRBJ2-7; 7 positions agree with TRBD2. The junction had 10 bases not matched to a gene; V was cut back by 4 bases and J by 7 bases. Germline assignment: CDR1 SGHDN and CDR2 FVKESK. The CDR3 has 14 residues. The chain's CDR3 is CASSPLGGAGEQYF. The CDR3 DNA sequence: TGTGCCAGCAGCCCCCTCGGGGGAGCGGGAGAGCAGTACTTC.

V usage is TRBV4-1 and J usage is TRBJ2-5; D perhaps matches TRBD2 (5 bases). Germline CDR1 is MGHRA and CDR2 is YSYEKL. Trimming cost V 7 bases and J 4 bases, with 13 bases left between them. This CDR3 region has 13 residues. The CDR3: CASKREGSETQYF. The CDR3 DNA reads as TGCGCCAGCAAAAGAGAGGGATCAGAGACCCAGTACTTC.

The rearrangement joins TRBV7-9 to TRBJ2-7, with a weak D call TRBD2 (5 bases). V lost 8 bases and J lost 3, with 11 bases in between. The CDR3 sequence is 12 residues long. Germline V gives CDR1 SEHNR, CDR2 FQNEAQ (reference sequence). CDR3 DNA: TGTGCCAGCTCCTTCGGGAACTACGAGCAGTACTTC. Its translation: CASSFGNYEQYF.

The rearrangement links TRBV14 to TRBJ2-7; 8 positions match TRBD1. V shed 3 bases, J shed 2 bases, and the junction held 9 bases outside the gene matches. The CDR3 has 16 residues. Looked up from germline, CDR1 is SGHDN and CDR2 is FVKESK. The CDR3 reads CASSQSRDRPPYEQYF. The CDR3 DNA sequence: TGTGCCAGCAGCCAGAGCCGGGACAGGCCTCCCTACGAGCAGTACTTC.

The chain has TRBV7-2 and TRBJ1-1; D ambiguous. The V gene lost 6 bases and the J gene lost 1 base, with 21 bases spanning the gap. The CDR3 has 17 residues. Germline V gives CDR1 SGHTA, CDR2 FQGNSA. The CDR3 region is CASSPPGVRLWNTEAFF. CDR3 bases: TGTGCCAGCAGTCCCCCCGGGGTGCGTTTATGGAACACTGAAGCTTTCTTT.

The chain is built from TRBV30 and TRBJ1-2; no clear D. Trimming removed 3 bases at V and 4 bases at J, with 6 bases between. The CDR3 sequence is 11 residues long. CDR1 GTSNPN and CDR2 SVGIG come from the germline V gene (reference sequence). CDR3 sequence reads: CAWRAGYGYTF. DNA of the CDR3: TGTGCCTGGAGGGCTGGCTATGGCTACACCTTC.

The chain recombines TRBV5-6 with TRBJ2-2; 7 bases fit TRBD1. Per the germline V gene, CDR1 is SGHDT and CDR2 is YYEEEE. The CDR3 totals 13 residues. With V trimmed by 4 bases and J by 6 bases, 3 bases remained unmatched. The CDR3 region is CASSRQGPGELFF. The DNA for the CDR3 is TGTGCCAGCAGCAGACAGGGTCCCGGGGAGCTGTTTTTT.